This T cell receptor beta chain derives from a study of blood T cells in healthy people across ages (dated by TCRdb to about 2015). Looking at the study overall: In model experiments, roughly one uniquely barcoded TCR beta cDNA molecule per two T cells was captured by template switching. Four age groups were formed from the donors: young (average approximately 15 years), middle-aged (approximately 40), aged (around 62) and long-lived (around 82). For two donors (one aged 18 to 29 and one aged 80 or older), the study analyzed two additional independent replicas of 1 million unique cDNA reads from the same blood draw. To track age-related changes in TCR beta repertoire diversity, the study relied on deep sequencing normalized with unique cDNA molecular identifiers. The study at large found these results: The CMV infection status of donors was not known, potentially confounding age-related changes in expanded clonotypes. Bulk unsorted PBMC profiling prevented conclusive comparison of naive and antigen-experienced compartments. As age increased, observed TCR beta diversity per million T cells dropped in a roughly linear way, and a significant reduction was already evident by age around 41. Compared with the aged group, more naive CD4+ T cells, fewer expanded clones and increased TCR diversity were shown by the long-lived group, suggesting age selection. The percentage of naive T cells measured by flow cytometry correlated strongly with observed TCR beta diversity. Estimates of total diversity from one million sequenced T cells were regarded as lower bounds and underestimates.

Preparation of the library involved 5' RACE. The listed sequencing device is Illumina HiSeq 2500. A second PCR of about 7 to 12 cycles was run with a J-beta primer mix and a sample-barcoded 5' primer. A unique molecular identifier was introduced onto each TCR beta cDNA molecule by a template-switch 5' adaptor carrying 12 random nucleotides. Each sample yielded at least 3 million CDR3-containing paired-end reads. All of the RNA was converted into first-strand cDNA using the Mint cDNA synthesis kit, with a TRBC-specific oligonucleotide serving as the primer. Following uracil-DNA glycosylase treatment, a first 18-cycle PCR with universal primers M1SS and BC2_uni_R was performed on all cDNA. Concerning the study's data processing: Normalization of each sample was performed by random selection of 1 million high-quality reads, each carrying a distinct molecular identifier. Instead of being binned into consensus sequences, reads that shared molecular identifiers were thrown out. MiTCR, run with a Q25 quality threshold and the strictest error-elimination algorithm, handled CDR3 identification, clonotype clustering and error correction. A nonparametric unseen species model using Euler transformation provided a lower-bound estimate of total TCR beta diversity. TCRdb's own reprocessing of the public reads used fastp at Q25 and MiXCR and kept productive beta chains. Each CDR3 protein appears once, grouped with its most common genes and DNA. The V and J calls, along with clone size, are taken from TCRdb and not from the paper's own processing. In this sample the table shows about 720,000 distinct CDR3 sequences, 25% of which occur a single time. The top ten clonotypes cover 3% to 4% of the sample.

Reading from cysteine to phenylalanine, the CDR3 counts 15 amino acids. Only the CDR3 part of the read is kept: 45 bases, read in frame from the first base. For CDR1 and CDR2, the germline V gene (reference sequence) lists DFQATT and SNEGSKA. Deletion took 3 bases off V and 0 bases off J, with a span of 12 bases between the germline ends. Systemically healthy Caucasian individuals from Russia, some 36 in total and aged about 6 to 100 years, were included as donors. Roughly 11 milliliters of peripheral blood were drawn from each donor into EDTA-treated Vacutainer tubes. PBMCs were isolated by Ficoll-Paque density-gradient centrifugation, with at least 6 million obtained per sample. Total RNA, at least 6 micrograms per sample, was extracted from PBMCs with Trizol reagent. For every donor, flow cytometry on a PBMC aliquot measured the percentage of naive CD45RAhigh/CD27high T cells. This clonotype was counted a few times. No antigen is known for it. No quality values exist for individual bases; no much larger clone is one base distant.

The sample was also reused in another study, on T cells of mothers and their children. Reported in the second study: Nine systemically healthy Caucasian individuals served as donors, namely three mothers together with their six children. cDNA synthesis used all of the extracted RNA, with approximately 1.4 ug of RNA in each 15 ul reaction. Sample barcodes and 2-4 random nucleotides were added via the M1S primer in the second PCR. More than 8 million TCR beta CDR3 reads were obtained from each mother, and 2.5 million to 3 million reads were obtained from each child. Thymic selection shapes the output of TCR recombination in a similar way in related and unrelated pairs, and inherited differences have a minor effect. Normalized repertoire overlap in related mother-child pairs was always slightly higher than in unrelated mother-child pairs, but the difference was never significant. Persistent microchimeric T cell clones were not detected, at a sensitivity of roughly 100 clones per million clonotypes. In the study, deep NGS was used to compare the TCR beta repertoires of mothers and children, and features distinguishing related mother-child pairs from unrelated individuals were sought. The mean age was about 37 +/- 4 years for the mothers and roughly 11 +/- 4 years for the children. After adapter ligation was performed with NEBNext reagents, the libraries were sequenced on an Illumina HiSeq 2000 with 100+100 nt paired-end reads. To avoid cross-contamination, the mother libraries and the child libraries were prepared a month apart and sequenced in separate runs. Between about 500,000 and 2,100,000 distinct TCR beta clonotypes were identified per donor. Naive TCR beta clonotypes were estimated from low-frequency clonotypes matched to each donor's FACS-determined naive share, without sorting.

The sequence is built from TRBV20-1 and TRBJ2-1; the D gene could be TRBD1 or TRBD2, each one agreeing over 5 bases. Sequenced: blood. The sequence came from a boy between 5 and 17 years old in good health. CDR3 reads: CSASWTGTSYNEQFF. Read as DNA, the sequence is TGCAGTGCTAGTTGGACGGGGACCTCCTACAATGAGCAGTTCTTC.